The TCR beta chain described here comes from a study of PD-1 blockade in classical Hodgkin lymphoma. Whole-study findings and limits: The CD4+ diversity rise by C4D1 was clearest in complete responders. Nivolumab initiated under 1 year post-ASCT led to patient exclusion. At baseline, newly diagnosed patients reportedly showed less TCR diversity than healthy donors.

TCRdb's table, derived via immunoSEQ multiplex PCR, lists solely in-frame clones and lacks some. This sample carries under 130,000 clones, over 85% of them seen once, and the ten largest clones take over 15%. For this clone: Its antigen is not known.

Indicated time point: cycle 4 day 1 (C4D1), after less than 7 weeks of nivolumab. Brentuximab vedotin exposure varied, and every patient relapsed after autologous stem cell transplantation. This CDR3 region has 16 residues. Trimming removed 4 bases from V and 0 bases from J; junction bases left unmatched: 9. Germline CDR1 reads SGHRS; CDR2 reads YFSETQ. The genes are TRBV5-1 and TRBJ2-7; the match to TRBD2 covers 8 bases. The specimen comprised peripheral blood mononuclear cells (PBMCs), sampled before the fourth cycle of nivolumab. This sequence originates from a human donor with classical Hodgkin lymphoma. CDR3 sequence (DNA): TGCGCCAGCAGCGCCACCGGTGGGACTAGCTCCTACGAGCAGTACTTC. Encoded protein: CASSATGGTSSYEQYF.